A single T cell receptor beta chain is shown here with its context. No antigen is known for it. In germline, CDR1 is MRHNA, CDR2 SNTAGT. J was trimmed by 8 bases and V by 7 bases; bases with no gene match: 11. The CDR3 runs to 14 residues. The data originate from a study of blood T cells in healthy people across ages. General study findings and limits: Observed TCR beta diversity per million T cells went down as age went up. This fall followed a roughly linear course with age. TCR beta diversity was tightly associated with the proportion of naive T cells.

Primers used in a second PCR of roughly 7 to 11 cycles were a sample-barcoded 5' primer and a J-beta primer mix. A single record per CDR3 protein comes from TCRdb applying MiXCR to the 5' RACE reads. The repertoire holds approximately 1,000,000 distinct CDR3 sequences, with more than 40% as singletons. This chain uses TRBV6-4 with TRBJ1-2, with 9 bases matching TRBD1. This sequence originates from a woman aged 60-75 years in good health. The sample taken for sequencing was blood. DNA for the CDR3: TGTGCCAGCACCCTGGGACAGGGATTTGAAGGCTACACCTTC. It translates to CASTLGQGFEGYTF.